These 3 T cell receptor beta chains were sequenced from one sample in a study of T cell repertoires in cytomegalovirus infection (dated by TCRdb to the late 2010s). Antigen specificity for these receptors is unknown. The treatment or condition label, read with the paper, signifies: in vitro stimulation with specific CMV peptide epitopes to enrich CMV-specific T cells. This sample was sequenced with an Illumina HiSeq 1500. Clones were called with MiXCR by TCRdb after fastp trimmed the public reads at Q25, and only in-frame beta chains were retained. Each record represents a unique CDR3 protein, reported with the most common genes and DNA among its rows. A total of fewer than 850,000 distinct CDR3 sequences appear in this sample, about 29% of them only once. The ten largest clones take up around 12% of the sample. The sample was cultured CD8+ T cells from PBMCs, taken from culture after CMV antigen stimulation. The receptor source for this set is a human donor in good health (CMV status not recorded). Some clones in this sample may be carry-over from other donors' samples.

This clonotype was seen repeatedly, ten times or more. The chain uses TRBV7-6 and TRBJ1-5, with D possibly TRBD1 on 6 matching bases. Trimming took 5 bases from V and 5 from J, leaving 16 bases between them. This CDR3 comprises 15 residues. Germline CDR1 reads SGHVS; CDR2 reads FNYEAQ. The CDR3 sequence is CASSLLQGFHQPQHF. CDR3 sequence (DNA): TGTGCCAGCAGCCTACTACAGGGTTTTCATCAGCCCCAGCATTTT.

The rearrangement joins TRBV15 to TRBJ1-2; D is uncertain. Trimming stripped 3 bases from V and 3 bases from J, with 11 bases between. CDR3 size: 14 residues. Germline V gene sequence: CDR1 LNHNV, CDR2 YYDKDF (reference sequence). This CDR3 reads CATSSQKAYYGYTF. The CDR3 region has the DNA TGTGCCACCAGCAGTCAAAAGGCGTACTATGGCTACACCTTC.

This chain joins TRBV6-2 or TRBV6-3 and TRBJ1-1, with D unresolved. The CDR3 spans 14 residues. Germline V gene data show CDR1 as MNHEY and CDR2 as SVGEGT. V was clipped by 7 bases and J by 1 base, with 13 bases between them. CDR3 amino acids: CASNPALSNTEAFF. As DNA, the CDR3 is TGTGCCAGCAACCCCGCACTGTCGAACACTGAAGCTTTCTTT.